This T cell receptor beta chain was found in a study of Graves' ophthalmopathy and Graves' hyperthyroidism (dated by TCRdb to about 2018). Background on the whole study: Peripheral blood was collected before any treatment was given, at the time of initial diagnosis. TCR beta repertoire signatures were used to distinguish Graves' ophthalmopathy from Graves' hyperthyroidism and to predict progression to ophthalmopathy. In total, around 130 blood samples were TCR-sequenced: approximately 42 ophthalmopathy, approximately 80 hyperthyroidism and some 17 hyperthyroidism-to-ophthalmopathy patients. A discovery set of more than 90 patients (around 45 ophthalmopathy, some 58 stable hyperthyroidism) was enrolled to explore V-J signatures distinguishing ophthalmopathy from hyperthyroidism. For independent validation, a separate cohort was made up of approximately 19 hyperthyroidism patients plus 17 patients who later progressed from hyperthyroidism to ophthalmopathy. In over 5 hyperthyroidism patients, the T-cell repertoire of thyroid tissue was compared with the T-cell repertoire of blood. Once sampling was done, hyperthyroidism patients were given methimazole at a starting dose of 30 mg daily, while ophthalmopathy patients were given high-dose intravenous methylprednisolone. The study at large found these results: The 13-signature model separated ophthalmopathy from stable hyperthyroidism with approximately 88% sensitivity and about 81% specificity in cross-validation, and 80%/75% in the test set. Most expanded thyroid clonotypes with frequency above 0.001 were also detected in blood, suggesting blood repertoires may reflect the thyroid immune response. No statistical method was used to set the sample size in advance, and the investigators knew which group each participant was assigned to. In validation, the model predicted ophthalmopathy progression with 55% to 71% sensitivity and roughly 72% specificity; 12 predicted patients were CT-confirmed with GO in a median of approximately 6.5 months.

TCR beta CDR3 regions were amplified from RNA transcripts for repertoire sequencing. The first round of RT-PCR was done with HTBI primers and the Qiagen OneStep RT-PCR kit, and was followed by a second round of multiplex PCR, then size selection and purification. Libraries were sequenced on an Illumina HiSeq2000 using paired-end 100 bp reads. Per the source publication's procedure: SOAPnuke was used for read processing, and reads with adapters, uncalled bases, a mean Phred below 15, or no exact constant-primer or identifier match were discarded. COPE v1.2.5 was used to merge the high-quality paired reads. Each unique nucleotide sequence was defined as a clonotype, and clonotypes were aligned to IMGT TRB V, D and J references with MiTCR v1.1. Only V-J combinations with frequency above 0.0001 were analysed, covering 98% to 99.2% of repertoires. For each V-J combination, a TCR clonal expansion and chaos score was defined as F50 clonal expansion divided by the chaos observed in the TCRdist matrix. Welch's t-statistics and random forest were used to reduce features to about a dozen V-J combinations, which were fed into a naive Bayes classifier. The similarity between thyroid and blood repertoires was quantified using the Morisita-Horn index. The public reads were reprocessed in TCRdb via fastp at Q25 and MiXCR, keeping in-frame beta chains. Rows with a matching CDR3 protein are joined into one entry that keeps the most common DNA and genes. TCRdb, not the original authors, processed these V and J calls. The sample data list about 40,000 distinct CDR3 sequences, and approximately 52% of these were observed just once. The ten largest clones capture around 19% of the sample.

Ophthalmopathy patients were characterized by moderately to severely active disease, a Clinical Activity Score of at least 3, a NOSPECS grade of at least 4, and a disease duration under 3 months. Anyone with other autoimmune diseases, uncontrolled infections, pregnancy or lactation was excluded from the study. Clinical symptoms, serum thyroxine, TRAb, thyroid ultrasound and orbital computed tomography were used for diagnosis. Using Ficoll-Paque density gradient centrifugation, PBMCs were isolated from about 9.2 ml of fresh peripheral blood. Total RNA was extracted with Trizol reagent and quality-checked on an Agilent 2100 Bioanalyzer. This clonotype was picked up many times. The antigen this receptor binds is unknown. No per-base quality is available; no much larger clone lies one base away. The material sequenced was peripheral blood. The TCR was taken from an adult man with Graves' ophthalmopathy.

In nucleotide form, the sequence is TGTGCCAGCAGTCCTACGACAGGGAGTGGCTACACCTTC. Its product reads: CASSPTTGSGYTF. The chain joins TRBV12-3 or TRBV12-4 to TRBJ1-2; the junction holds 7 bases that match TRBD1. The CDR3 covers 13 residues, taking in both the cysteine and the phenylalanine. CDR3 DNA is the only sequence kept; it has 39 bases, read in frame from the first base. V trim: 5 bases; J trim: 7 bases; unmatched bases: 7.